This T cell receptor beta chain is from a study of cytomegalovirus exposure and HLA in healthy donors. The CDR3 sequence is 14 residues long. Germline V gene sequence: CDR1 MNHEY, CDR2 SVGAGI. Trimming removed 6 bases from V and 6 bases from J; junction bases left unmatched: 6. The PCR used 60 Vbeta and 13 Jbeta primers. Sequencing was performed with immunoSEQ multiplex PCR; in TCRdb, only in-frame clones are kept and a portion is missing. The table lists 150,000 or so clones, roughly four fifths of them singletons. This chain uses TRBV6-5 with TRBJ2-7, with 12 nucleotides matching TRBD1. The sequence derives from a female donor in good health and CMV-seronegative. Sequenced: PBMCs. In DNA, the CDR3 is TGTGCCAGCAGCCCCCGGGACAGGGGGCTCGAGCAGTACTTC. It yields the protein CASSPRDRGLEQYF.